The 21 T cell receptor beta chains below come from one sample, sequenced in a study of graft-versus-host responses after intestinal transplantation (dated by TCRdb to the early 2020s). Library generation was performed with the immunoSEQ multiplex PCR assay. The table was pulled from immuneACCESS by TCRdb, which kept in-frame rearrangements only. Such tables lose some clones; where checked, under half of the loss comes from unresolved V genes, and the rest has no known cause. A total of about 20,000 clones appear in this sample, around nine tenths of them only once. The ten largest clonotypes hold about 9% of the sample. Material: PBMCs, obtained 220 to 240 days after intestinal transplant. These receptors were collected from a human patient who received an intestinal transplant, so some T cells may come from the graft donor.

CDR3 protein: CASSPLRAGGHYSYNEQFF. Written as DNA, the CDR3 is TGTGCCAGCAGCCCCTTGAGGGCGGGGGGCCACTACTCCTACAATGAGCAGTTCTTC. The V gene is TRBV11-3, the J gene TRBJ2-1; 8 bases are shared with TRBD2. Germline lookup yields CDR1 SGHNT and CDR2 YENEEA. V lost 5 bases and J lost 0; bases outside the gene matches: 15. This CDR3 has 19 residues. Using reference TRBV11-3 and TRBJ2-1 for the parts outside the CDR3, the full variable domain is EAGVVQSPRYKIIEKKQPVAFWCNPISGHNTLYWYLQNLGQGPELLIRYENEEAVDDSQLPKDRFSAERLKGVDSTLKIQPAELGDSAVYLCASSPLRAGGHYSYNEQFFGPGTRLTVL.

V usage is TRBV19 and J usage is TRBJ2-5, with a possible D match to TRBD2 (6 bases). This CDR3 is 12 amino acids long. The germline gives CDR1 LNHDA, CDR2 SQIVND (reference sequence). V was pared by 5 bases and J by 7 bases, with 11 bases between. In nucleotides, the CDR3 is TGTGCCAGTAGTCCCCGGAGGGGGACCCAGTACTTC. Protein sequence: CASSPRRGTQYF.

The chain links TRBV5-8 to TRBJ2-6; 8 nucleotides align to TRBD1. The CDR3 sequence is 18 residues long. V lost 2 bases, J lost 0 bases, and 7 bases stayed unmatched. Germline V gives CDR1 SGHTS, CDR2 YDEGEE. In DNA, the CDR3 is TGTGCCAGCAGCTTTGCGACAGGGGAAAGCTCTGGGGCCAACGTCCTGACTTTC. Translating it yields CASSFATGESSGANVLTF.

This sequence joins TRBV11-1 and TRBJ2-1; TRBD1 aligns across 8 bases. The CDR3 loop spans 14 amino acids. V was clipped by 5 bases and J by 5 bases; unmatched bases: 5. Germline CDR1 and CDR2: SGHAT and FQDESV (reference sequence). Here the CDR3 reads CASSVQGADNEQFF. The CDR3, as DNA: TGTGCCAGCAGCGTGCAGGGGGCGGACAATGAGCAGTTCTTC.

The rearrangement uses TRBV27 and TRBJ2-7, with 7 bases fitting TRBD2. CDR3 length: 14 amino acids. Germline CDR1 MNHEY, CDR2 SMNVEV (reference sequence). V shed 3 bases, J shed 5 bases, and the junction held 7 bases outside the gene matches. The CDR3 reads CASSLTLGGDEQYF. The CDR3 nucleotides read TGTGCCAGCAGTTTGACCCTGGGAGGGGACGAGCAGTACTTC.

The gene calls are TRBV19 and TRBJ2-3; 12 bases align to TRBD2. This CDR3 has 19 amino acids. Germline loops: CDR1 LNHDA, CDR2 SQIVND (reference sequence). V lost 2 bases, J lost 2 bases, and 11 bases stayed unmatched. The CDR3 sequence: CASSIWLAGGEKNTDTQYF. The CDR3 nucleotides are TGTGCCAGTAGTATATGGCTAGCGGGGGGGGAGAAAAACACAGATACGCAGTATTTT.

The chain is built from TRBV7-2 and TRBJ2-2; D is perhaps TRBD2 (6 bases). Germline V gene lookup returns CDR1 SGHTA and CDR2 FQGNSA. The CDR3 covers 11 residues. V lost 10 bases to trimming and J lost 5 bases, with 8 bases between them. CDR3 protein: CATRETGELFF. CDR3 sequence (DNA): TGTGCCACTCGGGAGACCGGGGAGCTGTTTTTT. The full variable domain, its missing parts supplied by reference TRBV7-2 and TRBJ2-2, is GAGVSQSPSNKVTEKGKDVELRCDPISGHTALYWYRQSLGQGLEFLIYFQGNSAPDKSGLPSDRFSAERTGGSVSTLTIQRTQQEDSAVYLCATRETGELFFGEGSRLTVL.

This sequence joins TRBV6-1 and TRBJ2-7; D may be TRBD1 (5 bases). The germline CDR1 and CDR2 sequences are MNHNS and SASEGT. The CDR3 sequence is 15 residues long. V lost 5 bases and J 1 base, leaving 15 bases between the germline ends. The CDR3 region has the DNA TGTGCCAGCAGTCAAAGAGACAGTGATTCCTACGAGCAGTACTTC. Translation gives CASSQRDSDSYEQYF.

The chain uses TRBV6-6 and TRBJ2-7, with D perhaps matching TRBD1 (7 bases). The CDR3 runs to 15 residues. V gave up 6 bases and J gave up 0 bases, with 15 bases separating them. Germline lookup yields CDR1 MNHNY and CDR2 SVGAGI (reference sequence). The CDR3 DNA reads as TGTGCCAGCAGCTTCACAGGGGACTCCTCCTACGAGCAGTACTTC. Its protein is CASSFTGDSSYEQYF.

The chain has TRBV30 and TRBJ1-1; no reliable D call. The germline V and J ends were trimmed by 0 bases and 0 bases, with 5 bases remaining between them. This CDR3 contains 13 residues. Looked up from germline, CDR1 is GTSNPN and CDR2 is SVGIG (reference sequence). CDR3 nucleotide sequence: TGTGCCTGGAGTGTAGTGCTGAACACTGAAGCTTTCTTT. Amino acid sequence: CAWSVVLNTEAFF.

The chain has TRBV27 and TRBJ1-5; 8 bases line up with TRBD1. The CDR3 runs to 16 residues. J lost 1 base, V lost 10 bases, and 12 bases had no gene match. Germline values: CDR1 MNHEY, CDR2 SMNVEV (reference sequence). The DNA of the CDR3 is TGTGCCACCGGGAAGCTGGCAGGGGGCAGCAATCAGCCCCAGCATTTT. This sequence encodes CATGKLAGGSNQPQHF.

This chain uses TRBV7-9 with TRBJ1-2; D unclear. CDR3 size: 16 residues. The germline V gene has CDR1 SEHNR and CDR2 FQNEAQ (reference sequence). Trimming left V 4 bases short and J 4 bases short, with 19 bases between. The CDR3 DNA is TGTGCCAGCAGCTCCCCCGGCAGGCTTAGATCCTATGGCTACACCTTC. It is translated as CASSSPGRLRSYGYTF.

The rearrangement links TRBV30 to TRBJ1-5; D remains ambiguous. This CDR3 comprises 13 residues. With 5 bases removed from V and 0 bases from J, the gap between germline ends came to 8 bases. CDR1 is GTSNPN and CDR2 is SVGIG in the germline V gene (reference sequence). The CDR3 protein is CAWGLYSNQPQHF. As DNA, the CDR3 is TGTGCCTGGGGACTTTATAGCAATCAGCCCCAGCATTTT. The full variable domain, its missing parts supplied by reference TRBV30 and TRBJ1-5, is SQTIHQWPATLVQPVGSPLSLECTVEGTSNPNLYWYRQAAGRGLQLLFYSVGIGQISSEVPQNLSASRPQDRQFILSSKKLLLSDSGFYLCAWGLYSNQPQHFGDGTRLSIL.

The gene calls are TRBV5-1 and TRBJ1-3; D is uncertain. The ends were cut back, 5 bases at V and 9 bases at J, with 15 bases in the middle. CDR3 length: 13 amino acids. CDR1 and CDR2 (germline): SGHRS, YFSETQ. The CDR3 DNA is TGCGCCAGCAGGCGGCAGGCCCCTTTCACCATATATTTT. This codes for CASRRQAPFTIYF.

CDR3 protein: CASSQGAGGSTDTQYF. As DNA, the CDR3 is TGCGCCAGCAGCCAAGGGGCGGGGGGGTCCACAGATACGCAGTATTTT. This chain uses TRBV4-1 with TRBJ2-3, with 9 bases fitting TRBD2. CDR1 MGHRA and CDR2 YSYEKL come from the germline V gene. The CDR3 length is 16 residues. V shed 1 base, J shed 2 bases, and the junction held 4 bases outside the gene matches.

The chain links TRBV13 to TRBJ2-5; no clear D. The CDR3 is 14 residues long. CDR1 is PRHDT and CDR2 is FYEKMQ in the germline V gene (reference sequence). The V end lost 0 bases, the J end lost 1 base, and 6 bases lay between the germline ends. CDR3 sequence reads: CASSLGRGQETQYF. DNA of the CDR3: TGTGCCAGCAGCTTAGGTCGCGGCCAAGAGACCCAGTACTTC.

The V call is TRBV30, the J call TRBJ1-1, with D unclear. With 8 bases removed from V and 0 bases from J, the gap between germline ends came to 10 bases. Germline V gene sequence: CDR1 GTSNPN, CDR2 SVGIG (reference sequence). The CDR3 totals 12 residues. CDR3 DNA sequence: TGTGCCGGATTCCTACTGAACACTGAAGCTTTCTTT. It translates to CAGFLLNTEAFF.

This chain links TRBV5-1 with TRBJ2-1; 8 bases line up with TRBD2. This CDR3 comprises 14 residues. With V trimmed by 6 bases and J by 5 bases, 7 bases remained unmatched. Per germline, CDR1 SGHRS and CDR2 YFSETQ. CDR3 DNA sequence: TGCGCCAGCACCCGGCTTAGCGGGGACAATGAGCAGTTCTTC. Amino acid sequence: CASTRLSGDNEQFF.

The chain has TRBV19 and TRBJ2-3; 9 bases align to TRBD2. V lost 1 base to trimming and J lost 14 bases; unmatched junction nucleotides: 4. This CDR3 has 12 residues. Germline V gene sequence: CDR1 LNHDA, CDR2 SQIVND (reference sequence). The CDR3 region is CASSIGLAEAYF. The CDR3 DNA sequence: TGTGCCAGTAGTATAGGACTAGCGGAGGCGTATTTT.

The count of this clone is one. The chain combines TRBV5-8 with TRBJ2-2, with D possibly called TRBD1 or TRBD2 (5 bases each). The germline V gene encodes CDR1 SGHTS and CDR2 YDEGEE. Trimming removed 0 bases at V and 1 base at J, with 10 bases between. The CDR3 length is 16 residues. CDR3 coding DNA: TGTGCCAGCAGCTTGGGGCCAGGGAGGAACACCGGGGAGCTGTTTTTT. Translated, it gives CASSLGPGRNTGELFF.

The chain combines TRBV10-2 with TRBJ2-2; 7 bases match TRBD2. V shed 8 bases and J 7 bases; nucleotides not matched to a gene: 10. The CDR3 contains 14 residues. Germline V gene data show CDR1 as WSHSY and CDR2 as SAAADI. CDR3 sequence (DNA): TGCGCCAGCCTAGGCGGGGGTAGGAGCGGGGAGCTGTTTTTT. Its translation is CASLGGGRSGELFF.